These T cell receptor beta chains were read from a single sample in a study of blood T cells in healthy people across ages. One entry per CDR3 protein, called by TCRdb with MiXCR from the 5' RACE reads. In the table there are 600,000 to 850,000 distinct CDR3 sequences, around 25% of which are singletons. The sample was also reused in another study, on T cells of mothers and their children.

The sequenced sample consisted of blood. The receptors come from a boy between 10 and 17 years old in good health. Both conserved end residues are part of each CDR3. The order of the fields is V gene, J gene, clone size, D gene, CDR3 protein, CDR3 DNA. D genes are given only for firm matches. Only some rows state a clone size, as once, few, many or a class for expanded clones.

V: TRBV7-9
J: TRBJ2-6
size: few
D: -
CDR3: CASSLDGRGAGANVLTF
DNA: TGTGCCAGCAGCTTAGATGGCAGGGGGGCCGGGGCCAACGTCCTGACTTTC

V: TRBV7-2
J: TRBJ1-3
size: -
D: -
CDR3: CASSLLPDGNTIYF
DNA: TGTGCCAGCAGCCTCCTCCCGGATGGAAACACCATATATTTT

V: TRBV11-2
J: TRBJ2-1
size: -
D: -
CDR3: CASSRGAPGEQFF
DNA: TGTGCCAGCAGCCGGGGAGCTCCTGGTGAGCAGTTCTTC

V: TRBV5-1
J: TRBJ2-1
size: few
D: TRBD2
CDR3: CASSLNSGRASYNEQFF
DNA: TGCGCCAGCAGCTTGAATAGCGGGAGGGCCTCCTACAATGAGCAGTTCTTC

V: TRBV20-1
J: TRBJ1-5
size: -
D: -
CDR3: CSAQGKDNQPQHF
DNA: TGCAGTGCACAGGGAAAGGACAATCAGCCCCAGCATTTT

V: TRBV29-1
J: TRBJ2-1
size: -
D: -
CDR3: CSPTGISAGEQFF
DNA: TGCAGCCCCACGGGGATCTCGGCGGGTGAGCAGTTCTTC

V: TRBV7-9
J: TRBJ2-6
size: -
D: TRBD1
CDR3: CASSLSGGTGANVLTF
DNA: TGTGCCAGCAGCTTATCAGGGGGCACTGGGGCCAACGTCCTGACTTTC

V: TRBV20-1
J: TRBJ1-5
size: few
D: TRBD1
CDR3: CSASMDRENQPQHF
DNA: TGCAGTGCTAGCATGGACAGGGAGAATCAGCCCCAGCATTTT

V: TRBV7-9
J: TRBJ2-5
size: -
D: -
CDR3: CASVPTGDVQETQYF
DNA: TGTGCCAGCGTCCCGACAGGTGACGTCCAAGAGACCCAGTACTTC

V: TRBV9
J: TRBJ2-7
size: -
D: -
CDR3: CASSVGSVGTEQYF
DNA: TGTGCCAGCAGCGTAGGGAGCGTAGGAACCGAGCAGTACTTC

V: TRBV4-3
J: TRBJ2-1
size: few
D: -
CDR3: CASSQGAGGAGNEQFF
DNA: TGCGCCAGCAGCCAAGGGGCCGGGGGCGCAGGTAATGAGCAGTTCTTC

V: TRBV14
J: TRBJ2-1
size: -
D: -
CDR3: CASSQDHFAQFF
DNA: TGTGCCAGCAGCCAAGATCACTTCGCCCAGTTCTTC

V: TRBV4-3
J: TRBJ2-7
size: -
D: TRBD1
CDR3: CASSQHRGPPYEQYF
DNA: TGCGCCAGCAGCCAGCACAGGGGGCCCCCCTACGAGCAGTACTTC

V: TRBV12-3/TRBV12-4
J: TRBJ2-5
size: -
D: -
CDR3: CASNKGPTNLQETQYF
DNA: TGTGCCAGCAATAAAGGGCCCACCAATCTCCAAGAGACCCAGTACTTC

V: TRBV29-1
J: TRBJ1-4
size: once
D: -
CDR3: CSVEDPRDPTNEKLFF
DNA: TGCAGCGTTGAAGATCCCAGAGACCCAACTAATGAAAAACTGTTTTTT

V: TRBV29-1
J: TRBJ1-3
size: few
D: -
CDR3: CSVGPTGESGNTIYF
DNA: TGCAGCGTTGGCCCCACCGGCGAAAGCGGAAACACCATATATTTT

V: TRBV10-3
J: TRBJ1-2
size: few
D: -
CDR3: CAISDPREGGLYYGYTF
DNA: TGTGCCATCAGTGACCCCCGTGAGGGGGGGTTGTATTATGGCTACACCTTC

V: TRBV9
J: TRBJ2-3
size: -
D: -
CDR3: CASSTSPSTDTQYF
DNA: TGTGCCAGCAGCACAAGCCCCAGCACAGATACGCAGTATTTT

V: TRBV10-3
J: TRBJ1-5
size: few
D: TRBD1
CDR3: CAIKDRGGNQPQHF
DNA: TGTGCCATCAAAGACAGGGGCGGCAATCAGCCCCAGCATTTT

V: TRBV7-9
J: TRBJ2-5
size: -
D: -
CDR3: CASSSGGTAQETQYF
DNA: TGTGCCAGCAGCTCCGGGGGGACAGCTCAAGAGACCCAGTACTTC

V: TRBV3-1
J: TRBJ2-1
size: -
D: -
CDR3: CASSQVRDSSEQFF
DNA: TGTGCCAGCAGCCAAGTCCGGGACTCCTCCGAGCAGTTCTTC

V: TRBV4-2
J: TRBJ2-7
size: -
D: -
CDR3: CASSPTGGGHSYEQYF
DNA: TGTGCCAGCAGCCCCACCGGTGGGGGACACTCCTACGAGCAGTACTTC

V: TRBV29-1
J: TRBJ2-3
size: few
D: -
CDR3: CSVATGFADTQYF
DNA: TGCAGCGTCGCAACAGGGTTCGCAGATACGCAGTATTTT

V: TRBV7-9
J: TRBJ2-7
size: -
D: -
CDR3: CASSSFAHAQYF
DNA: TGTGCCAGCAGCTCCTTCGCCCATGCCCAGTACTTC

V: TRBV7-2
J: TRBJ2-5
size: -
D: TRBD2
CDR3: CASSLGILAGGPETQYF
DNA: TGTGCCAGCAGCTTAGGCATACTAGCGGGGGGGCCGGAGACCCAGTACTTC

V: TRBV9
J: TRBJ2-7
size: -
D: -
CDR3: CASSAAAVDYEQYF
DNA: TGTGCCAGCAGCGCCGCGGCAGTGGACTACGAGCAGTACTTC

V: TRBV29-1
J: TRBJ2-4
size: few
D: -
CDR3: CSVEVFRFVGEAKNIQYF
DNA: TGCAGCGTTGAAGTATTCCGCTTTGTGGGGGAAGCCAAAAACATTCAGTACTTC

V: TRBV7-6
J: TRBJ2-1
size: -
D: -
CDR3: CASSREYNEQFF
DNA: TGTGCCAGCAGCAGGGAATACAATGAGCAGTTCTTC

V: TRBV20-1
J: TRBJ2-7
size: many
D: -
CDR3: CSARQGSYEQYF
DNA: TGCAGTGCTAGACAGGGGTCCTACGAGCAGTACTTC

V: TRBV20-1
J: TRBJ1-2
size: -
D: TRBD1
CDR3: CSAGQGGGYTF
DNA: TGCAGTGCTGGACAGGGGGGTGGCTACACCTTC

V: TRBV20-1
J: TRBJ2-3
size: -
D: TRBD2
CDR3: CSARDLGLAGGTSTDTQYF
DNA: TGCAGTGCCAGAGACCTCGGACTAGCGGGGGGGACTAGCACAGATACGCAGTATTTT

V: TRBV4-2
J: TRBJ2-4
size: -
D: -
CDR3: CASSQDLGELAKNIQYF
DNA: TGTGCCAGCAGCCAAGATCTGGGTGAATTAGCCAAAAACATTCAGTACTTC

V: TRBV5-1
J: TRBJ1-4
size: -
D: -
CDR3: CASSLDTGIGEKLFF
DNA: TGCGCCAGCAGCTTGGATACAGGGATAGGTGAAAAACTGTTTTTT

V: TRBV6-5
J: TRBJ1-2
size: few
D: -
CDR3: CASSYSFQVSIYGYTF
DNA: TGTGCCAGCAGTTACTCATTCCAGGTTTCGATCTATGGCTACACCTTC

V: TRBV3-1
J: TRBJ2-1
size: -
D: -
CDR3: CASSQASNEQFF
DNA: TGTGCCAGCAGCCAGGCTAGCAATGAGCAGTTCTTC

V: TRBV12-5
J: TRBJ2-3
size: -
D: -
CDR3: CASGLDLTDTQYF
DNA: TGTGCTAGTGGTCTGGACCTCACAGATACGCAGTATTTT

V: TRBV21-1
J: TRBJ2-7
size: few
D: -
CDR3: CASSKPGTDSYEQYF
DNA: TGTGCCAGCAGCAAACCCGGGACAGACTCCTACGAGCAGTACTTC

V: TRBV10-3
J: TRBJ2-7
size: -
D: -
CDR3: CAISEPFDEQYF
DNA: TGTGCCATCAGTGAGCCCTTTGACGAGCAGTACTTC

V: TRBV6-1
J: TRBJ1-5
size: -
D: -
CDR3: CASILDRESNQPQHF
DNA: TGTGCCAGCATTCTAGACAGAGAGAGCAATCAGCCCCAGCATTTT

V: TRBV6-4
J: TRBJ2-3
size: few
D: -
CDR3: CASSEEGGTDTQYF
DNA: TGTGCCAGCAGTGAGGAAGGGGGAACAGATACGCAGTATTTT

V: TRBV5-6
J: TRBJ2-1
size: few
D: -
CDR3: CASANMGSYNEQFF
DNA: TGTGCCAGCGCTAATATGGGGTCCTACAATGAGCAGTTCTTC

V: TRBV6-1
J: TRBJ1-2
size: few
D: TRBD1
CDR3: CASILGTGGNYGYTF
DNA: TGTGCCAGCATCCTAGGGACAGGGGGCAACTATGGCTACACCTTC

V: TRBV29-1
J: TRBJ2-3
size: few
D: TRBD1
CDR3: CSVESTGGITDTQYF
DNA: TGCAGCGTTGAGAGTACAGGGGGTATCACAGATACGCAGTATTTT

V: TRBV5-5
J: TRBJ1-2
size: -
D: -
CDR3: CASSVTRRDGYTF
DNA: TGTGCCAGCAGCGTTACTCGGCGAGATGGCTACACCTTC

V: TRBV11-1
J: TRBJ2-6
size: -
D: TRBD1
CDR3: CASTLRPVGQGVTGANVLTF
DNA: TGTGCCAGCACATTAAGACCCGTTGGACAGGGGGTAACTGGGGCCAACGTCCTGACTTTC

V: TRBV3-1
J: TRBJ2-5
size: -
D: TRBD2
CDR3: CASSQGSGGGETQYF
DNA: TGTGCCAGCAGCCAAGGAAGCGGGGGAGGAGAGACCCAGTACTTC

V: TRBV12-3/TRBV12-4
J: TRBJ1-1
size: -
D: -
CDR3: CASSRYQDTEAFF
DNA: TGTGCCAGCAGTCGTTACCAGGACACTGAAGCTTTCTTT